This TCR beta chain derives from a study of cytomegalovirus exposure and HLA in healthy donors. Germline CDR1 MDHEN, CDR2 SYDVKM. The CDR3 totals 12 residues. The V gene lost 10 bases and the J gene lost 4 bases, with 11 bases spanning the gap. The repertoire was sequenced with immunoSEQ multiplex PCR; TCRdb's copy has only in-frame clones and lacks some. In the table there are 140,000 to 150,000 clones, roughly 86% of which are singletons. The TCR originated in a young man in good health and CMV-seropositive. Sequencing input: PBMCs. The chain recombines TRBV28 with TRBJ1-5; no firm D call. The CDR3: CAIGLLNQPQHF. The CDR3 region has the DNA TGTGCCATCGGACTTTTAAATCAGCCCCAGCATTTT.